The table lists the clone carrying this TCR beta chain with a few counts. The data were produced by immunoSEQ multiplex PCR, yet TCRdb's version contains in-frame clones alone and is incomplete. The sample holds about 160,000 clones; around 95% are singletons and the top ten take over 3.5%. The data stem from a study of control samples from healthy donors and cancer patients. Per the germline V gene, CDR1 is LNHDA and CDR2 is SQIVND (reference sequence). The ends were cut back, 10 bases at V and 7 bases at J, with 11 bases in the middle. This CDR3 has 12 amino acids. The origin of this receptor is an older woman in good health. The chain combines TRBV19 with TRBJ1-6; D might be TRBD1 (5 bases). What was sequenced was blood. In DNA, the CDR3 is TGTGCCACGGGGTACAGGAATTCACCCCTCCACTTT. Amino acids: CATGYRNSPLHF.